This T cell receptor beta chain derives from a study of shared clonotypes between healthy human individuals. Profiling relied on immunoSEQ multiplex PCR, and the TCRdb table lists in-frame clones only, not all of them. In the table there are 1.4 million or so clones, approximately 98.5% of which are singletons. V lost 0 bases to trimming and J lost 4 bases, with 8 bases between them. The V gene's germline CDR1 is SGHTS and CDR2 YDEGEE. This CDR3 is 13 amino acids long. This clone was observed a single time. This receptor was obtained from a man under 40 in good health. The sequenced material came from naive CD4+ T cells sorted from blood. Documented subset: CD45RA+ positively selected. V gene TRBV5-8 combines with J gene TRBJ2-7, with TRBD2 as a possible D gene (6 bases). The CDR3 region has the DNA TGTGCCAGCAGCTTGGCCCGGGGGTACGAGCAGTACTTC. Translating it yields CASSLARGYEQYF. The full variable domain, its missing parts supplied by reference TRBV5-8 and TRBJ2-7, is EAGVTQSPTHLIKTRGQQATLRCSPISGHTSVYWYQQALGLGLQFLLWYDEGEERNRGNFPPRFSGRQFPNYSSELNVNALELEDSALYLCASSLARGYEQYFGPGTRLTVT.